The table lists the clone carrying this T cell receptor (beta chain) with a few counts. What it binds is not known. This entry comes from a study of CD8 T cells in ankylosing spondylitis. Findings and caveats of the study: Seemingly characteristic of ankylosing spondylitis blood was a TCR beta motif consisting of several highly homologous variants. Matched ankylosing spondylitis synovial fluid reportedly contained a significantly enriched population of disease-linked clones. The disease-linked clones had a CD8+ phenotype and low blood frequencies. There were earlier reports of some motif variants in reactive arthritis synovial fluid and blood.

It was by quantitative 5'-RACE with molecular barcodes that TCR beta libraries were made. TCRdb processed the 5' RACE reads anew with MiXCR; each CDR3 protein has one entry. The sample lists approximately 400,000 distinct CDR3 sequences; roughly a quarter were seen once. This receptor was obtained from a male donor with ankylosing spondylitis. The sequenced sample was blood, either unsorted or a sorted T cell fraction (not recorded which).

The CDR3 nucleotides are TGTGCCGCGACAGGAATCACTGAAGCTTTCTTT. It translates to CAATGITEAFF. This chain links TRBV14 with TRBJ1-1, with D perhaps matching TRBD1 (6 bases). This CDR3 region has 11 residues. Germline V gives CDR1 SGHDN, CDR2 FVKESK. Trimming removed 11 bases from V and 4 bases from J, with 11 bases in between.